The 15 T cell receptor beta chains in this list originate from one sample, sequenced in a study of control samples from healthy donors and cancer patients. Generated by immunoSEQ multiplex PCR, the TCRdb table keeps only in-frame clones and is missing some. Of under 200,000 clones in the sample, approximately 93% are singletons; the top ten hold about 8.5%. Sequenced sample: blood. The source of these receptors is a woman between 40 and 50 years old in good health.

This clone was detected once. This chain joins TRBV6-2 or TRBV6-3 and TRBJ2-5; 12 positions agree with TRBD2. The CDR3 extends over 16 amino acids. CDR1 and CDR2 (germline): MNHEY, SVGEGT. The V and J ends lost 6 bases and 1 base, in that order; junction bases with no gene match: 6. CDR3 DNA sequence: TGTGCCAGCAGCGGTGGACTAGCGGGACTCCAAGAGACCCAGTACTTC. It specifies CASSGGLAGLQETQYF.

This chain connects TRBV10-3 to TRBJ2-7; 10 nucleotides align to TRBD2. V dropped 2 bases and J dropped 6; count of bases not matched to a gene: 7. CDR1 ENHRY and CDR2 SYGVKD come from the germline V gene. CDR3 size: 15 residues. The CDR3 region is CAISERPSGSSEQYF. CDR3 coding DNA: TGTGCCATCAGTGAGCGGCCTAGCGGGAGCTCCGAGCAGTACTTC.

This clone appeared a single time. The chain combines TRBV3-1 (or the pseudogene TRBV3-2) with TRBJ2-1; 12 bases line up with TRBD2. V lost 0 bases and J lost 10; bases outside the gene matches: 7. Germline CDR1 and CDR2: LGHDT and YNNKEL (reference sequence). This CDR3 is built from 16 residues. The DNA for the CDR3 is TGTGCCAGCAGCCAAGATCCCCTAGCGGGGGGGAGCGAGCAGTTCTTC. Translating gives CASSQDPLAGGSEQFF.

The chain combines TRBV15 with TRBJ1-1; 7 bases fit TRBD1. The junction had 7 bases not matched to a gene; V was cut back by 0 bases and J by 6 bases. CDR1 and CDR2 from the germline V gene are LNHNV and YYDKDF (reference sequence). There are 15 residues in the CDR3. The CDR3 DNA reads TGTGCCACCAGCAGAGAAGTACAGGGGAGATCTGAAGCTTTCTTT. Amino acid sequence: CATSREVQGRSEAFF. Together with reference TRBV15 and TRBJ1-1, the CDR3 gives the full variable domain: DAMVIQNPRYQVTQFGKPVTLSCSQTLNHNVMYWYQQKSSQAPKLLFHYYDKDFNNEADTPDNFQSRRPNTSFCFLDIRSPGLGDTAMYLCATSREVQGRSEAFFGQGTRLTVV.

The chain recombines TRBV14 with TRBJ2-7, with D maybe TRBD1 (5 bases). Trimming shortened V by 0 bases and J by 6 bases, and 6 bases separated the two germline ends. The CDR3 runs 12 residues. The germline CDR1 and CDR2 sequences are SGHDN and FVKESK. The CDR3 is CASSQERGEQYF. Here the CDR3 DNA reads TGTGCCAGCAGCCAAGAAAGGGGCGAGCAGTACTTC.

The CDR3, as DNA: TGCGCCAGCAGCCAAGATACGAAGCGGGGCCTCCTTTCGAATACGCAGTATTTT. Translating gives CASSQDTKRGLLSNTQYF. The V and J genes are TRBV4-1 and TRBJ2-3, with 7 bases that match TRBD2. The CDR3 runs 18 residues. Unmatched junction bases numbered 16, after V lost 0 bases and J lost 7 bases. The germline CDR1 and CDR2 sequences are MGHRA and YSYEKL.

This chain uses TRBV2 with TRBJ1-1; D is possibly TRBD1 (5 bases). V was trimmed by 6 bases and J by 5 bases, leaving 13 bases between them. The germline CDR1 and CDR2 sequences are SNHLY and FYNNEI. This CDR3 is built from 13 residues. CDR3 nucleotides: TGTGCCAGCAGCCGGGACCCGGGAACTGAAGCTTTCTTT. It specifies CASSRDPGTEAFF.

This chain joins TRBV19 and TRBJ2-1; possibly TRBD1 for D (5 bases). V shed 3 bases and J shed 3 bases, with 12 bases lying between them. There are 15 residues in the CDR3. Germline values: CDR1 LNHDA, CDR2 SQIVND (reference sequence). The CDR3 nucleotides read TGTGCCAGTAGTATCCCACGACAGCTCTACAATGAGCAGTTCTTC. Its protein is CASSIPRQLYNEQFF.

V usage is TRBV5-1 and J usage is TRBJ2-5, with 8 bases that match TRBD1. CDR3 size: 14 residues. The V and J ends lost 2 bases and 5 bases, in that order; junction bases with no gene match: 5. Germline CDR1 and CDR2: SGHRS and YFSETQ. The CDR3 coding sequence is TGCGCCAGCAGCTTCAGGGGGCCTGGGGAGACCCAGTACTTC. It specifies CASSFRGPGETQYF. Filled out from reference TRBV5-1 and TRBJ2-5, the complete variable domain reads KAGVTQTPRYLIKTRGQQVTLSCSPISGHRSVSWYQQTPGQGLQFLFEYFSETQRNKGNFPGRFSGRQFSNSRSEMNVSTLELGDSALYLCASSFRGPGETQYFGPGTRLLVL.

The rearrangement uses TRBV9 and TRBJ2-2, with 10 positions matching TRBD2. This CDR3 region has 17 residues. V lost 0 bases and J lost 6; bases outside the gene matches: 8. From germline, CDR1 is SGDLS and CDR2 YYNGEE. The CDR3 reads CASSVVSLAGDPGELFF. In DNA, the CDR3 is TGTGCCAGCAGCGTAGTTAGCCTAGCGGGGGACCCCGGGGAGCTGTTTTTT. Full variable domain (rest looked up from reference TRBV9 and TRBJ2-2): DSGVTQTPKHLITATGQRVTLRCSPRSGDLSVYWYQQSLDQGLQFLIQYYNGEERAKGNILERFSAQQFPDLHSELNLSSLELGDSALYFCASSVVSLAGDPGELFFGEGSRLTVL.

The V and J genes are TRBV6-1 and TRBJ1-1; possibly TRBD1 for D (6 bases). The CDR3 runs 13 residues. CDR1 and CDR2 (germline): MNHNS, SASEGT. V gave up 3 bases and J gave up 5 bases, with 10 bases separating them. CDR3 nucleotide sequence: TGTGCCAGCAGTGACACAGGGAATACTGAAGCTTTCTTT. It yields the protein CASSDTGNTEAFF.

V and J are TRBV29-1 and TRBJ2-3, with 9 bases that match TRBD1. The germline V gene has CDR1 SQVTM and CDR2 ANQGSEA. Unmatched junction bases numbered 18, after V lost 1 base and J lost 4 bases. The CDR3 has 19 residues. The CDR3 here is CSVEGGQGGFYGVADTQYF. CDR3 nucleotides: TGCAGCGTTGAAGGGGGACAGGGTGGGTTTTATGGCGTCGCAGATACGCAGTATTTT.

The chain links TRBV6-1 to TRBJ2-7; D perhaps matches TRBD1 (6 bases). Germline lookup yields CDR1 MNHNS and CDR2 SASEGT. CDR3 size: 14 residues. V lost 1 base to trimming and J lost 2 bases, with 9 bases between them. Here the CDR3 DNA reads TGTGCCAGCAGTGAAGACAGGGTACCCTACGAGCAGTACTTC. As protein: CASSEDRVPYEQYF.

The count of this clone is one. CDR3 sequence (DNA): TGTGCCAGCAGCTTCCAAACAGGGAGCACTGAAGCTTTCTTT. Amino acids: CASSFQTGSTEAFF. The J gene is TRBJ1-1, the V gene TRBV6-2 or TRBV6-3, with D perhaps TRBD1 (6 bases). Germline-derived CDR1 and CDR2 are MNHEY and SVGEGT. The CDR3 covers 14 residues. Trimming pared 6 bases from V and 4 bases from J, leaving 15 bases between.

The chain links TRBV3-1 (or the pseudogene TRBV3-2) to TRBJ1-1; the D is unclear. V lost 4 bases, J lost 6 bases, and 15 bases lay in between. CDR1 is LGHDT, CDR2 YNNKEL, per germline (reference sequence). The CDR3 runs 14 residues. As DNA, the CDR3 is TGTGCCAGCAGCCGCGGACTTTGGGTCCCTGAAGCTTTCTTT. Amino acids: CASSRGLWVPEAFF.